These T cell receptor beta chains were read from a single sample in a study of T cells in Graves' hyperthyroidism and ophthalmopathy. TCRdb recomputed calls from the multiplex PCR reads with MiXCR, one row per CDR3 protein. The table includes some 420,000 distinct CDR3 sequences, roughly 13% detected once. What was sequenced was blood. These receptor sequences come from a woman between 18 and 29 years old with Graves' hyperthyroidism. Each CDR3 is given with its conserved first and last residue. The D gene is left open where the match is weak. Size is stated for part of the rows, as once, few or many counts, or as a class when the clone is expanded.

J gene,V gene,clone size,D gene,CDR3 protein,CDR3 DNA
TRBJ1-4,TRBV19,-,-,CASSPLGLTNEKLFF,TGTGCCAGTAGCCCCTTAGGGCTAACTAATGAAAAACTGTTTTTT
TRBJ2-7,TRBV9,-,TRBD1,CASSQSDRYYEQYF,TGTGCCAGCAGCCAATCGGACAGGTATTACGAGCAGTACTTC
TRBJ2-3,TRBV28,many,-,CASSFLRSSFQYF,TGTGCCAGCAGTTTTCTCAGGTCAAGCTTTCAGTATTTT
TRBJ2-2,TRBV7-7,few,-,CARPSPQNTGELFF,TGTGCGAGGCCCAGTCCCCAGAACACCGGGGAGCTGTTTTTT
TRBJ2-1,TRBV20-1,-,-,CSARAASISHNEQFF,TGCAGCGCTAGAGCGGCCTCAATCTCCCACAATGAGCAGTTCTTC
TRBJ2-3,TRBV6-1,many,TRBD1,CASSAGTGRSDTQYF,TGTGCCAGCAGTGCCGGGACAGGACGCTCAGATACGCAGTATTTT
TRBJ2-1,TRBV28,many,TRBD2,CASSPLAGESDEQFF,TGTGCCAGCAGCCCACTAGCGGGAGAATCGGATGAGCAGTTCTTC
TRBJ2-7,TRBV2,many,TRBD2,CASSTLAGEGEQYF,TGTGCCAGCAGCACACTAGCGGGAGAGGGCGAGCAGTACTTC
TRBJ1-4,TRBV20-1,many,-,CSGQQGAEEKLFF,TGCAGCGGACAACAGGGCGCCGAAGAAAAACTGTTTTTT
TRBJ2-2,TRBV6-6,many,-,CASSYSIVLEVGELFF,TGTGCCAGCAGTTACTCGATCGTACTAGAGGTCGGGGAGCTGTTTTTT
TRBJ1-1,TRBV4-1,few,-,CASSQGPLVNTEAFF,TGCGCCAGCAGCCAAGGTCCCCTAGTGAACACTGAAGCTTTCTTT
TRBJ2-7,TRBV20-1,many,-,CSARDGEGASYEQYF,TGCAGTGCTAGAGATGGGGAGGGGGCCTCCTACGAGCAGTACTTC
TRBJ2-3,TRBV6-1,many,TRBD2,CASNSGSGLDTQYF,TGTGCCAGCAATAGCGGGAGTGGGTTAGATACGCAGTATTTT
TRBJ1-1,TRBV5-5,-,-,CASSPLQGGIPEAFF,TGTGCCAGCAGCCCCCTACAGGGCGGGATCCCTGAAGCTTTCTTT
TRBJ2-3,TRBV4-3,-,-,CASSQAYRDTQYF,TGCGCCAGCAGCCAGGCATACCGAGATACGCAGTATTTT
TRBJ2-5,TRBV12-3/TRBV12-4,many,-,CASSQRGEGGETQYF,TGTGCCAGCAGCCAGAGGGGGGAGGGGGGAGAGACCCAGTACTTC
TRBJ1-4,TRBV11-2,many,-,CASSLGSGLTNEKLFF,TGTGCCAGCAGCTTAGGTTCGGGGTTAACTAATGAAAAACTGTTTTTT
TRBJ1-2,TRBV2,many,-,CASSATVNYGYTF,TGTGCCAGCAGCGCGACAGTTAACTATGGCTACACCTTC
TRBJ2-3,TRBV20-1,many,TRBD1,CSAGDRGLTDTQYF,TGCAGTGCTGGGGACAGGGGGCTTACAGATACGCAGTATTTT
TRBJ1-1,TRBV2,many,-,CASSPQASGTEAFF,TGTGCCAGCAGTCCACAGGCTTCGGGGACTGAAGCTTTCTTT
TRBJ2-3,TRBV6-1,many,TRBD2,CASRTLAGRLDTQYF,TGTGCCAGCAGGACCTTAGCGGGAAGGTTAGATACGCAGTATTTT
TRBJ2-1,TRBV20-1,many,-,CSAARSGHYNEQFF,TGCAGTGCTGCGAGGAGCGGGCATTACAATGAGCAGTTCTTC
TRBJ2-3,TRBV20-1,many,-,CSADRAEASTDTQYF,TGCAGTGCTGATAGAGCGGAAGCTAGCACAGATACGCAGTATTTT
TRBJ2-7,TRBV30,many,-,CAWSVRSGFHEQYF,TGTGCCTGGAGTGTACGGTCTGGGTTTCACGAGCAGTACTTC
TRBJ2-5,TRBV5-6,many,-,CASSLYGGRETQYF,TGTGCCAGCAGCTTGTATGGGGGCCGGGAGACCCAGTACTTC
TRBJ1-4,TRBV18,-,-,CASSWRQWDEKLFF,TGTGCCAGCTCATGGAGACAGTGGGATGAAAAACTGTTTTTT
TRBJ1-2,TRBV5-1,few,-,CASSLRPTGESNYGYTF,TGCGCCAGCAGCTTGAGGCCGACGGGGGAGTCTAACTATGGCTACACCTTC
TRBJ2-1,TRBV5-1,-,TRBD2,CASSLAASGINEQFF,TGCGCCAGCAGCTTGGCTGCTAGCGGGATAAATGAGCAGTTCTTC